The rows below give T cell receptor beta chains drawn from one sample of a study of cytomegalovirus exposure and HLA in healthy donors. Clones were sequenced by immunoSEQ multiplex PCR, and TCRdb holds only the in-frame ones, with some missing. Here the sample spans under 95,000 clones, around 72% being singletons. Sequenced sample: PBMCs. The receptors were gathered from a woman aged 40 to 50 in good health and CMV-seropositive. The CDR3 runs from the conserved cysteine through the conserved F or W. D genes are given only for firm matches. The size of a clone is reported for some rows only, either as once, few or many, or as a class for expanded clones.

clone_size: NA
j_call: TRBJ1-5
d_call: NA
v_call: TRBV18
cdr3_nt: TGTGCCAGCTCACCACCGGACTTACTACAGCCCCAGCATTTT
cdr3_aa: CASSPPDLLQPQHF

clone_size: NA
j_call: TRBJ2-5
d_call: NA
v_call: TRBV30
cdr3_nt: TGTGCCTGGAGTTTAACGAGGGGGTCAGAGACCCAGTACTTC
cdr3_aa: CAWSLTRGSETQYF

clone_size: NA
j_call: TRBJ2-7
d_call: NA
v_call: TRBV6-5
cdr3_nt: TGTGCCAGCAGGCCGGGAGTTCTCGAGCAGTACTTC
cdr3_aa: CASRPGVLEQYF

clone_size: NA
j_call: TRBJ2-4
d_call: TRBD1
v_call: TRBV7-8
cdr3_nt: TGTGCCAGCGGAACCCGGGACAGGGACATTCAGTACTTC
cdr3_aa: CASGTRDRDIQYF

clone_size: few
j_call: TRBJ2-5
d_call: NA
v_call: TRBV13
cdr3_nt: TGTGCCAGCAGCTTACGGGGGGCAGAGACCCAGTACTTC
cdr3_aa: CASSLRGAETQYF

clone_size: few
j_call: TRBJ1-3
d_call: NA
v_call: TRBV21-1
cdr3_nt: TGTGCCAGCAGCTCAAGGGTGGGGGCAGAGTCTGGAAACACCATATATTTT
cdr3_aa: CASSSRVGAESGNTIYF

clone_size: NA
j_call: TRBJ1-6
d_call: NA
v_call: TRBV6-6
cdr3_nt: TGTGCCAGCACCCTTATGGGCCAAGATTCACCCCTCCACTTT
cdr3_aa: CASTLMGQDSPLHF

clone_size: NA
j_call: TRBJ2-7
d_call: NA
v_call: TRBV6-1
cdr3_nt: TGTGCCAGCAGTGCCCCCTTGGGGCTACGGGAGCAGTACTTC
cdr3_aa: CASSAPLGLREQYF

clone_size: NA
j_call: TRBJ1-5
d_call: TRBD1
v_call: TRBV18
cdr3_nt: TGTGCCAGCTCACTTGGGACAGTTGACAATCAGCCCCAGCATTTT
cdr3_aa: CASSLGTVDNQPQHF

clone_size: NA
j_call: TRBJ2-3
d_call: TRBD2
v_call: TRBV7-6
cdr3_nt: TGTGCCAGCAGCTTCTCCAGCGGGGCGAGCACAGATACGCAGTATTTT
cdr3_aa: CASSFSSGASTDTQYF

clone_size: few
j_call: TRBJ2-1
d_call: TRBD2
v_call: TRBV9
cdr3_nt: TGTGCCAGCAGCGTAGGAGCGGGGGGGTACAATGAGCAGTTCTTC
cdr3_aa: CASSVGAGGYNEQFF

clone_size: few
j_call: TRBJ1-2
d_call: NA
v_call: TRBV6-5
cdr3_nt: TGTGCCAGCAGGGTCATAGGGGATGGCTACACCTTC
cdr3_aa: CASRVIGDGYTF

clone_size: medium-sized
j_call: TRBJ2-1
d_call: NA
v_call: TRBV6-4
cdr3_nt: TGTGCCAGCAGTGACTCGACCGGGGAACCCTACAATGAGCAGTTCTTC
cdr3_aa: CASSDSTGEPYNEQFF

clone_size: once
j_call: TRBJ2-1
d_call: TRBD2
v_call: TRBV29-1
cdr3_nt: TGCAGCGTTGAGAATAGCGGGGTAAACAATGAGCAGTTCTTC
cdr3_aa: CSVENSGVNNEQFF

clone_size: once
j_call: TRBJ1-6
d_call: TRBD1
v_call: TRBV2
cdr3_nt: TGTGCCAGCAGTCAAAAGGGGGCAGGGATGGATTCACCCCTCCACTTT
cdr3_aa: CASSQKGAGMDSPLHF

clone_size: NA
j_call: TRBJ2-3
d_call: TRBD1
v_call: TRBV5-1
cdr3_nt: TGCGCCAGCAGCATGGACAGGGGGGGCACAGATACGCAGTATTTT
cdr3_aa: CASSMDRGGTDTQYF

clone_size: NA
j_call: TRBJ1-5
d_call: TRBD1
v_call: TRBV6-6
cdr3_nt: TGTGCCAGCAGTTACTTTCGGGACAGTAATCAGCCCCAGCATTTT
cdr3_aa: CASSYFRDSNQPQHF

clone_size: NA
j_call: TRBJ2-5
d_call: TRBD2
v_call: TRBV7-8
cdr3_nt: TGTGCCGGCAGCTGGGTAGGGCGGGGGGGCCGGCAGACCCAGTACTTC
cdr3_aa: CAGSWVGRGGRQTQYF

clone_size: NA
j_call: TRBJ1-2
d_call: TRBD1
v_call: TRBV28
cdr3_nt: TGTGCCAGCAGCCTACGACAGGGTGGCTACACCTTC
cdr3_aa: CASSLRQGGYTF

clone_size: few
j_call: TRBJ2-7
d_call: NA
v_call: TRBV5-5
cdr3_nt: TGTGCCAGCAGCCCCATCTCGGGGAGCCCCTACGAGCAGTACTTC
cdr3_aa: CASSPISGSPYEQYF

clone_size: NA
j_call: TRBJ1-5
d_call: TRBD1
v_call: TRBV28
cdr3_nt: TGTGCCAGCAGTCCCCAATCGGACAGGGAACCAATCTATAGCAATCAGCCCCAGCATTTT
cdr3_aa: CASSPQSDREPIYSNQPQHF

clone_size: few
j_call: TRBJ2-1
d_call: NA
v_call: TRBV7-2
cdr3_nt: TGTGCCAGCAGCTTACAACCCACTCCAGGGGAGCAGTTCTTC
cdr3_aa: CASSLQPTPGEQFF

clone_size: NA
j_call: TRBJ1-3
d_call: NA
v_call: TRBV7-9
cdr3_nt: TGTGCCAGCAGCATCGGGGGGCCGGGAAACACCATATATTTT
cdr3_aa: CASSIGGPGNTIYF

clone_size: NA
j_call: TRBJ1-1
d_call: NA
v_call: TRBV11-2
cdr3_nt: TGTGCCAGCAGCTTAAGAGAGCCCACTGAAGCTTTCTTT
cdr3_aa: CASSLREPTEAFF

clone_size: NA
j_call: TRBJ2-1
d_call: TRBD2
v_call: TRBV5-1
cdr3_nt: TGCGCCAGCAGCTCCGGACTAGCGGGGGGGCATAATGAGCAGTTCTTC
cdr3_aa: CASSSGLAGGHNEQFF

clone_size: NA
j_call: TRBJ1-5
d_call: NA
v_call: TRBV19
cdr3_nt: TGTGCCAGTAGTATGGGGACGGGACATAGCAATCAGCCCCAGCATTTT
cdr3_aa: CASSMGTGHSNQPQHF

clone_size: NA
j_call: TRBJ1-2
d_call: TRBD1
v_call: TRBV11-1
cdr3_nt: TGTGCCAGCAGCCACCAGGGGGCGCAGGGCTACACCTTC
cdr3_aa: CASSHQGAQGYTF

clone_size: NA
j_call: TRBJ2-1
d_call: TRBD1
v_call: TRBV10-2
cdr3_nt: TGCGCCAGCATAGGACAGGGGGCTCTCGACGAGCAGTTCTTC
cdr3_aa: CASIGQGALDEQFF

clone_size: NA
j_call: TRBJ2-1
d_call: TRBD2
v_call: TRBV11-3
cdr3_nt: TGTGCCAGCAGCTTAGATCCGGCGGGGGGCTACAATGAGCAGTTCTTC
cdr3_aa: CASSLDPAGGYNEQFF

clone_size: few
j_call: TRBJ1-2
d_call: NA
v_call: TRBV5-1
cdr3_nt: TGCGCCAGCAGCTTCTCCGACTTTAACTATGGCTACACCTTC
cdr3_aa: CASSFSDFNYGYTF

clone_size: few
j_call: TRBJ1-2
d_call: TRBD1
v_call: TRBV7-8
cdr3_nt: TGTGCCAGCAGCCCCCTTACGGTAACAGGGGAAGGCTACACCTTC
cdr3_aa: CASSPLTVTGEGYTF

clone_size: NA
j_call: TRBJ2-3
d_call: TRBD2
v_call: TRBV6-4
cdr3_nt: TGTGCCAGCAACATGGAAGGCGGGAGAGACGCAGATACGCAGTATTTT
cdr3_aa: CASNMEGGRDADTQYF

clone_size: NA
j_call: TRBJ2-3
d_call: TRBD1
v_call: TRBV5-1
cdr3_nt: TGCGCCAGCAGCATCGCACAGGGGGCAGATACGCAGTATTTT
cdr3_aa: CASSIAQGADTQYF

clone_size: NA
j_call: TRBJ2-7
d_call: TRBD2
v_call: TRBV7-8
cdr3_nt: TGTGCCAGCAGCTTAGAAGGCGGGGGGACGGACGAGCAGTACTTC
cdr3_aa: CASSLEGGGTDEQYF

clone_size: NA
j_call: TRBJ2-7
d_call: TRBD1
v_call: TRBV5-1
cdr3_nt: TGCGCCAGCCGGACAGGGGGCGAGTACGAGCAGTACTTC
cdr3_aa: CASRTGGEYEQYF

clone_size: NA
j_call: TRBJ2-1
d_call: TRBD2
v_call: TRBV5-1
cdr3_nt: TGCGCCAGCAGGTCAGCGGGGGAAGGCAATGAGCAGTTCTTC
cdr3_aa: CASRSAGEGNEQFF

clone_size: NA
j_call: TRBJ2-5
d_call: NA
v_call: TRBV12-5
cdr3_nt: TGTGCTAGTGCCTCGTACCAAGAGACCCAGTACTTC
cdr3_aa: CASASYQETQYF

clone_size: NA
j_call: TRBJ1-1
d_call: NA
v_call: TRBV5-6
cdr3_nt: TGTGCCAGCAGCTCGTACAGAGCCGAAGCTTTCTTT
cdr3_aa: CASSSYRAEAFF

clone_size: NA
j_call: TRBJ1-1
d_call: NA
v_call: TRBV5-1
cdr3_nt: TGCGCCAGCAGCGGTGCCAGGGGAAGCACTGAAGCTTTCTTT
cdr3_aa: CASSGARGSTEAFF

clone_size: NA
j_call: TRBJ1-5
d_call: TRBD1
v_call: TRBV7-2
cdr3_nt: TGTGCCAGCAGCTTAGTAGGGACAGGGGGCAATCAGCCCCAGCATTTT
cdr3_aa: CASSLVGTGGNQPQHF

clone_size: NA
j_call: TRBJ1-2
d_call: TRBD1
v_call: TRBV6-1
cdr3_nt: TGTGCCAGCAGCGCCGGGACAGGGGTCTATGGCTACACCTTC
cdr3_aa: CASSAGTGVYGYTF

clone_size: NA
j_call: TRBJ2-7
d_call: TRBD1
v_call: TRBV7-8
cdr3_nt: TGTGCCAGCAGTTTCCTGAGACCGGGACAGGGGTACGAGCAGTACTTC
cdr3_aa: CASSFLRPGQGYEQYF

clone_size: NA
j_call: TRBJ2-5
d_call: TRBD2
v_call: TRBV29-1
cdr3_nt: TGCAGCGCTGACCTTAGCGGGGCTCGGGAGACCCAGTACTTC
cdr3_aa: CSADLSGARETQYF

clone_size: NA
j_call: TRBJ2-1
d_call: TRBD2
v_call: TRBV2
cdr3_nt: TGTGCCAGCAGTACGGGACTAGCGGGGGGGCCTCTACAATACAATGAGCAGTTCTTC
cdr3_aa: CASSTGLAGGPLQYNEQFF

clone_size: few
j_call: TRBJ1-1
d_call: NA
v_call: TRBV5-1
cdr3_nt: TGCGCCAGCAGCTTGGAGGGGGTCACTGAAGCTTTCTTT
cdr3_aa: CASSLEGVTEAFF

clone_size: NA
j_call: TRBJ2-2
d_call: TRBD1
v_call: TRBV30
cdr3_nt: TGTGCCTGGAGTGTAGGGACAGACCTAACCGGGGAGCTGTTTTTT
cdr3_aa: CAWSVGTDLTGELFF

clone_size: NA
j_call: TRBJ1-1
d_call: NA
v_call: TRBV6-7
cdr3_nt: TGTGCCAGCACTTTCGAAACGGGACACTTGAACACTGAAGCTTTCTTT
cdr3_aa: CASTFETGHLNTEAFF

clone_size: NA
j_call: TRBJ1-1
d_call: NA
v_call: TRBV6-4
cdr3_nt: TGTGCCAGCAGTGACGAGTTGAACACTGAAGCTTTCTTT
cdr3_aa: CASSDELNTEAFF

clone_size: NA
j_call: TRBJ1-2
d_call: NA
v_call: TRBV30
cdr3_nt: TGTGCCTGGAATGGGGGCAACTATGGCTACACCTTC
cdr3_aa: CAWNGGNYGYTF